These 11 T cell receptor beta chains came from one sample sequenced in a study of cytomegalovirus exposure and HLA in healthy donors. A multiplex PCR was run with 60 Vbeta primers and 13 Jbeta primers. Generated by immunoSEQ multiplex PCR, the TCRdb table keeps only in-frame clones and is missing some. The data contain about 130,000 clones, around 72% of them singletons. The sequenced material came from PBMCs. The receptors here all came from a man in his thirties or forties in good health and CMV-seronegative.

CDR3 sequence reads: CASSQFLQGNYGYTF. The CDR3 region has the DNA TGCGCCAGCAGCCAATTCTTACAGGGGAACTATGGCTACACCTTC. This chain links TRBV4-1 with TRBJ1-2; 7 bases match TRBD1. The CDR3 is 15 amino acids. The J segment lost 2 bases and the V segment lost 2 bases, leaving 5 bases of the junction unmatched. The germline CDR1 and CDR2 sequences are MGHRA and YSYEKL.

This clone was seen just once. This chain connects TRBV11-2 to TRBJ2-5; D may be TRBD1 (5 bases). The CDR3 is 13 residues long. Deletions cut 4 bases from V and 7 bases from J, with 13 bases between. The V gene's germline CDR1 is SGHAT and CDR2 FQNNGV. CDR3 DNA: TGTGCCAGCAGCTCGGGCGTAGGGGCGACCCAGTACTTC. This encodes CASSSGVGATQYF.

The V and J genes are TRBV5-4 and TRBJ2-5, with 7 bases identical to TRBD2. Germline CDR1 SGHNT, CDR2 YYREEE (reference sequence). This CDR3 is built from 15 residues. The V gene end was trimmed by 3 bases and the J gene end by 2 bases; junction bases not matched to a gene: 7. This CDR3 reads CASSSQRGIQETQYF. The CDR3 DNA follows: TGTGCCAGCAGCTCCCAGCGGGGTATACAAGAGACCCAGTACTTC. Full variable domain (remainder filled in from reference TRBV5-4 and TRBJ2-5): ETGVTQSPTHLIKTRGQQVTLRCSSQSGHNTVSWYQQALGQGPQFIFQYYREEENGRGNFPPRFSGLQFPNYSSELNVNALELDDSALYLCASSSQRGIQETQYFGPGTRLLVL.

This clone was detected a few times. DNA of the CDR3: TGTGCCTGGGCCCAATACGCCGGGACAGGGAATGGCTACACCTTC. Protein sequence: CAWAQYAGTGNGYTF. The rearrangement uses TRBV30 and TRBJ1-2, with TRBD1 matching over 9 bases. The CDR3 loop spans 15 amino acids. V gave up 5 bases and J gave up 6 bases; unmatched junction bases: 13. In germline, CDR1 is GTSNPN, CDR2 SVGIG (reference sequence).

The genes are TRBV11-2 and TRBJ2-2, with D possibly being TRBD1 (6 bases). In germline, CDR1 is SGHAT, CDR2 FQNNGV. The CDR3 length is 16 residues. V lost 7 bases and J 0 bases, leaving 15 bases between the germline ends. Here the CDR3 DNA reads TGTGCCAGCAACCCGAGTGGGACAACGAACACCGGGGAGCTGTTTTTT. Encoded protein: CASNPSGTTNTGELFF. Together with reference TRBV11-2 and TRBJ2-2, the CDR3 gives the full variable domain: EAGVAQSPRYKIIEKRQSVAFWCNPISGHATLYWYQQILGQGPKLLIQFQNNGVVDDSQLPKDRFSAERLKGVDSTLKIQPAKLEDSAVYLCASNPSGTTNTGELFFGEGSRLTVL.

This chain's CDR3 is CAWTMGLWETQYF. CDR3 sequence (DNA): TGTGCCTGGACCATGGGGCTTTGGGAGACCCAGTACTTC. This chain links TRBV30 with TRBJ2-5; TRBD1 might be the D (5 bases). Looked up from germline, CDR1 is GTSNPN and CDR2 is SVGIG (reference sequence). The V gene lost 4 bases and the J gene lost 5 bases, with 14 bases spanning the gap. The CDR3 length is 13 residues.

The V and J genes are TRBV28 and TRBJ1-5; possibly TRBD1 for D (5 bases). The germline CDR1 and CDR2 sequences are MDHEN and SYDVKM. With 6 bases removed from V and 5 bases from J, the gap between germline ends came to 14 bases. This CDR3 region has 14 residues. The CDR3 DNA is TGTGCCAGCAGCTTGACAGAAAGGGATCAGCCCCAGCATTTT. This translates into CASSLTERDQPQHF. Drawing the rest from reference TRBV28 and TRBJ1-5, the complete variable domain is DVKVTQSSRYLVKRTGEKVFLECVQDMDHENMFWYRQDPGLGLRLIYFSYDVKMKEKGDIPEGYSVSREKKERFSLILESASTNQTSMYLCASSLTERDQPQHFGDGTRLSIL.

The CDR3 DNA is TGTGCCGAACCCGGGACACCGAACACTGAAGCTTTCTTT. Translated, it gives CAEPGTPNTEAFF. The V call is TRBV30, the J call TRBJ1-1; possible D gene TRBD1, 6 bases. The CDR3 contains 13 residues. Trimming cost V 8 bases and J 1 base, with 14 bases left between them. In germline, CDR1 is GTSNPN, CDR2 SVGIG (reference sequence).

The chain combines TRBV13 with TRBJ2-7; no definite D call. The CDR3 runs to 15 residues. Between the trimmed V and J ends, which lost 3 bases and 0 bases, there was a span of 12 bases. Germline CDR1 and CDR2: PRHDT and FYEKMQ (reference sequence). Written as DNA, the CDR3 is TGTGCCAGCAGCTTCATCCCGGCAGGCTCCTACGAGCAGTACTTC. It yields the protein CASSFIPAGSYEQYF. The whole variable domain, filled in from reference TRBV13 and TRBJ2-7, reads AAGVIQSPRHLIKEKRETATLKCYPIPRHDTVYWYQQGPGQDPQFLISFYEKMQSDKGSIPDRFSAQQFSDYHSELNMSSLELGDSALYFCASSFIPAGSYEQYFGPGTRLTVT.

This chain's CDR3 is CASSSLIVASYNEQFF. DNA for the CDR3: TGTGCCAGCAGTTCCCTGATAGTCGCCTCCTACAATGAGCAGTTCTTC. The chain joins TRBV28 to TRBJ2-1; no definite D call. Trimming stripped 4 bases from V and 0 bases from J, with 13 bases between. The CDR3 covers 16 residues. The germline V gene encodes CDR1 MDHEN and CDR2 SYDVKM.

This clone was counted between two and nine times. The chain's CDR3 is CASSLQGAGTGELFF. The CDR3, as DNA: TGTGCCAGCAGCCTTCAGGGGGCCGGCACCGGGGAGCTGTTTTTT. J is TRBJ2-2 and V is TRBV7-3, with TRBD1 identical over 8 bases. CDR3 size: 15 residues. The junction had 6 bases not matched to a gene; V was cut back by 5 bases and J by 4 bases. The V gene's germline CDR1 is SGHTA and CDR2 FQGTGA.